Below, 5 T cell receptor beta chains from the same sample are listed, as sequenced in a study of blood T cell repertoires in COVID-19. This table comes from immunoSEQ multiplex PCR, and its TCRdb copy is limited to in-frame clones, with some not included. This table holds about 400,000 clones, approximately 87% found once. The sequencing input was PBMCs or T cells enriched from blood (not recorded which). Every receptor here comes from a woman aged 45-60 years who had recovered from COVID-19.

The V gene is TRBV2, the J gene TRBJ2-5, with a tentative D call TRBD2 (6 bases). Germline V gene lookup returns CDR1 SNHLY and CDR2 FYNNEI. The V gene lost 11 bases and the J gene lost 5 bases, with 24 bases spanning the gap. This CDR3 contains 15 residues. The CDR3, as DNA: TGTGCCGGCAAAAATCAGGGAATCCGGGAGGAGACCCAGTACTTC. Its translation is CAGKNQGIREETQYF.

This chain connects TRBV27 to TRBJ1-2, with unresolved D. Between the trimmed V and J ends, which lost 5 bases and 4 bases, there was a span of 11 bases. The germline V gene encodes CDR1 MNHEY and CDR2 SMNVEV (reference sequence). CDR3 length: 13 residues. CDR3 region: CASSPRVGYGYTF. The CDR3 DNA sequence: TGTGCCAGCAGTCCGAGGGTCGGCTATGGCTACACCTTC.

The rearrangement links TRBV24-1 to TRBJ2-1; 8 nucleotides align to TRBD2. Germline CDR1 reads KGHDR; CDR2 reads SFDVKD. V was pared by 5 bases and J by 4 bases, with 12 bases of the junction left unmatched. The CDR3 is 17 residues long. The CDR3 is CATSGPISGGIYNEQFF. CDR3 bases: TGTGCCACCAGTGGACCTATAAGCGGGGGTATTTACAATGAGCAGTTCTTC.

The V gene is TRBV5-1, the J gene TRBJ2-1; 11 nucleotides line up with TRBD2. V shed 4 bases, J shed 4 bases, and the junction held 4 bases outside the gene matches. The CDR3 consists of 15 residues. The germline V gene encodes CDR1 SGHRS and CDR2 YFSETQ. DNA for the CDR3: TGCGCCAGCAGCGTACTAGCGGGGGAGTACAATGAGCAGTTCTTC. It codes for CASSVLAGEYNEQFF. The full variable domain, its missing parts supplied by reference TRBV5-1 and TRBJ2-1, is KAGVTQTPRYLIKTRGQQVTLSCSPISGHRSVSWYQQTPGQGLQFLFEYFSETQRNKGNFPGRFSGRQFSNSRSEMNVSTLELGDSALYLCASSVLAGEYNEQFFGPGTRLTVL.

The chain joins TRBV11-2 to TRBJ1-6; D is unclear. The germline CDR1 and CDR2 sequences are SGHAT and FQNNGV. The CDR3 sequence is 11 residues long. Between the trimmed V and J ends, which lost 5 bases and 6 bases, there was a span of 2 bases. This CDR3 reads CASSLNSPLHF. The DNA of the CDR3 is TGTGCCAGCAGCCTTAATTCACCCCTCCACTTT.